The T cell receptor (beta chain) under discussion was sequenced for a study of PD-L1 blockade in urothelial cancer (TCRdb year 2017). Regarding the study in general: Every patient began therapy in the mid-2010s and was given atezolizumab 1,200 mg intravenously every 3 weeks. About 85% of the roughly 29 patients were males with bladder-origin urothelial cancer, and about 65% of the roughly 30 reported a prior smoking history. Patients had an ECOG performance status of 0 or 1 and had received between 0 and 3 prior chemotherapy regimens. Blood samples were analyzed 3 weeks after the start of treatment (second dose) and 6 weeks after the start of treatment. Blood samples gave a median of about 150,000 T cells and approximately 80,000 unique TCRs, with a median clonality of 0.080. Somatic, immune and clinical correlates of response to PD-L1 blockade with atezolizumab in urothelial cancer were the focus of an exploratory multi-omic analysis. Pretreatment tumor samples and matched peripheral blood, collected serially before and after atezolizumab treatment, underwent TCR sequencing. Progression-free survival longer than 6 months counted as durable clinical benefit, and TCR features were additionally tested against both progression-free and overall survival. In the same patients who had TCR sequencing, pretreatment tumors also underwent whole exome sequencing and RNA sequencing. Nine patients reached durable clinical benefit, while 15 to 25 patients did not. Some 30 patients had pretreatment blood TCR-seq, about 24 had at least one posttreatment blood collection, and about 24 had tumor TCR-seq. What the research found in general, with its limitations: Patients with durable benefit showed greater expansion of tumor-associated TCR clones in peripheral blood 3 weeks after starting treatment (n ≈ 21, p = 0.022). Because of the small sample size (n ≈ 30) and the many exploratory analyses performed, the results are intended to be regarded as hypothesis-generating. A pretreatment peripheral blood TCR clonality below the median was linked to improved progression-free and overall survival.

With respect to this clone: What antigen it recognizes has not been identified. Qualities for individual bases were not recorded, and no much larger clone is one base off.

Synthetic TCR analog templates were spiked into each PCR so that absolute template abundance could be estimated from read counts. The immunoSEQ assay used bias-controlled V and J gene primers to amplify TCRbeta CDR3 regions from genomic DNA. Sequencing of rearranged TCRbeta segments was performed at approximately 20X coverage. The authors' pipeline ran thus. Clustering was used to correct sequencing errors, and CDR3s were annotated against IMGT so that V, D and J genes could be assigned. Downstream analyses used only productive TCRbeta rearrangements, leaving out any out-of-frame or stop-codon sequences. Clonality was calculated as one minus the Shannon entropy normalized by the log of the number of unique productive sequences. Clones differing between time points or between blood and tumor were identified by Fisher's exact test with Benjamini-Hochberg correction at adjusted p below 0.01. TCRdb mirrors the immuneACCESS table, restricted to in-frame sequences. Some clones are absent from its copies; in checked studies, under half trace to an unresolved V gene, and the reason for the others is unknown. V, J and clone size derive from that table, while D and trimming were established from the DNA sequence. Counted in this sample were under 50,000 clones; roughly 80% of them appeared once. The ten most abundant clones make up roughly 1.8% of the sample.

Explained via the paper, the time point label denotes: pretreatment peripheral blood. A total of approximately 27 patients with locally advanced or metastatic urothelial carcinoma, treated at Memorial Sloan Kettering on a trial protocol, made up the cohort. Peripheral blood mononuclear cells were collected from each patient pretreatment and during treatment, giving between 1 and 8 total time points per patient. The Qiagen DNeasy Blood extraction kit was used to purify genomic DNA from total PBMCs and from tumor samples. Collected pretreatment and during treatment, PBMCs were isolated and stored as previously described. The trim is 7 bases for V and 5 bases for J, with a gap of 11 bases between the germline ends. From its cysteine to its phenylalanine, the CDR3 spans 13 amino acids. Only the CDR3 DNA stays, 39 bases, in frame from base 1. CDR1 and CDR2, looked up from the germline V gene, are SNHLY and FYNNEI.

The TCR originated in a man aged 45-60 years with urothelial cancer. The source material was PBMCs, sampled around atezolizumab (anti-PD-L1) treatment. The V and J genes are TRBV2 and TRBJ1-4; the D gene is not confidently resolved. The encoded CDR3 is CASTLSTNEKLFF. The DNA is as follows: TGTGCCAGCACCCTAAGCACGAATGAAAAACTGTTTTTT.